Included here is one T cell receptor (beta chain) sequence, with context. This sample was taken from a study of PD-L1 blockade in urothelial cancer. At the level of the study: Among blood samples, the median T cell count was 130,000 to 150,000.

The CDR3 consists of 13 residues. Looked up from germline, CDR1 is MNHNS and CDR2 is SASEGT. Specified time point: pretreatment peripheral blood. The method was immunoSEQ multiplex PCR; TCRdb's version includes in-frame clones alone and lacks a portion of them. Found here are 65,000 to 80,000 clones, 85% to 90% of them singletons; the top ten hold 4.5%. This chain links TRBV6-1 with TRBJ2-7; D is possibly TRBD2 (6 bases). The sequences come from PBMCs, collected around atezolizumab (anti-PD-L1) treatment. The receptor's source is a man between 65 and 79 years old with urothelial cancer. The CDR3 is CTPAGPFSYEQYF. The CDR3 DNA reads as TGTACCCCTGCGGGGCCCTTCTCCTACGAGCAGTACTTC.